The 24 T cell receptor beta chains below were found in one sample sequenced in a study of CD8 T cells in ankylosing spondylitis (dated 2017 in TCRdb). Their target antigens are unknown. Libraries were constructed by 5' RACE. Sequencing relied on an Illumina HiSeq 2500. The public reads were reanalyzed by TCRdb: fastp trimming at Q25, MiXCR alignment, in-frame beta chains only. Under each unique CDR3 protein, matching rows form one entry showing the most common genes and DNA. Counted in this sample were roughly 700,000 distinct CDR3 sequences; about 20% of them appeared once. Of the sample, about 20% falls within the top ten clones. The full study reports these points: A TCR beta motif made up of several highly homologous amino acid variants appeared to be characteristic of blood from ankylosing spondylitis patients.

Sample: blood, either unsorted or a sorted T cell fraction (not recorded which). The receptors were gathered from a male donor with ankylosing spondylitis.

The sample holds one count of this clonotype. CDR3 amino acids: CASSISDSSTLGGYTF. CDR3 coding DNA: TGTGCCAGTAGTATTAGCGACAGCTCGACCTTAGGCGGCTACACCTTC. This chain uses TRBV19 with TRBJ1-2, with D possibly TRBD1 on 5 matching bases. This CDR3 has 16 amino acids. V lost 3 bases and J lost 8, with 22 bases in between. The germline V gene encodes CDR1 LNHDA and CDR2 SQIVND (reference sequence).

This clonotype has more than one count but fewer than ten. CDR3: CASGLDRGPTYF. CDR3 in DNA: TGTGCTAGTGGCCTAGACAGGGGGCCCACGTACTTC. V usage is TRBV12-5 and J usage is TRBJ2-7, with TRBD1 matching over 10 bases. The CDR3 length is 12 residues. Germline V gene sequence: CDR1 LGHNT, CDR2 FRNRAP. After removal of 6 bases from V and 12 bases from J, the junction contained 8 bases not matched to a gene.

This chain connects TRBV30 to TRBJ2-1, with TRBD1 as a possible D gene (6 bases). The CDR3 spans 15 residues. V was pared by 1 base and J by 2 bases, with 12 bases between. Germline CDR1 and CDR2: GTSNPN and SVGIG (reference sequence). CDR3 DNA sequence: TGTGCCTGGAGTGGACAGGCCTTCACCTACAATGAGCAGTTCTTC. It codes for CAWSGQAFTYNEQFF.

This clonotype was seen once. The gene calls are TRBV5-1 and TRBJ1-4, with unresolved D. Looked up from germline, CDR1 is SGHRS and CDR2 is YFSETQ. The CDR3 loop spans 13 amino acids. The V and J ends lost 2 bases and 8 bases respectively, with 10 bases between them. The CDR3 nucleotides are TGCGCCAGCAGCTTAGGTCCAGCAGAAAAACTGTTTTTT. This encodes CASSLGPAEKLFF.

This clonotype has a handful of counts. This chain links TRBV5-1 with TRBJ2-1; TRBD2 agrees at 12 bases. Trimming cost V 4 bases and J 10 bases; bases outside gene matches: 12. The germline gives CDR1 SGHRS, CDR2 YFSETQ. CDR3 length equals 16 residues. The CDR3 coding sequence is TGCGCCAGCAGCGTTTCCCTAGCGGGGGGGCAGGAGGAGCAGTTCTTC. Its protein is CASSVSLAGGQEEQFF.

This clonotype was observed many times. The chain couples TRBV29-1 to TRBJ1-1, with TRBD1 matching 7 bases. Germline V gives CDR1 SQVTM, CDR2 ANQGSEA. Trimming at V came to 6 bases and at J to 6 bases, leaving 1 base not matched to a gene. This CDR3 has 10 amino acids. The CDR3 DNA is TGCAGCGTAACAGGGGCTGAAGCTTTCTTT. Its protein product is CSVTGAEAFF.

This clonotype occurred once. The rearrangement joins TRBV10-3 to TRBJ1-1; D may be TRBD1 (6 bases). The CDR3 covers 13 residues. Trimming cost V 4 bases and J 3 bases, with 9 bases left between them. Looked up from germline, CDR1 is ENHRY and CDR2 is SYGVKD. CDR3 in DNA: TGTGCCATCAGTGGACAGGACCACACTGAAGCTTTCTTT. Its translation: CAISGQDHTEAFF.

This clonotype was picked up a small number of times. The genes are TRBV24-1 and TRBJ1-2; the match to TRBD1 covers 7 bases. This CDR3 comprises 14 residues. V lost 7 bases to trimming and J lost 5 bases; unmatched junction nucleotides: 9. Germline-derived CDR1 and CDR2 are KGHDR and SFDVKD. This CDR3 reads CATSYGQAKYGYTF. CDR3 bases: TGTGCCACCAGCTACGGACAGGCCAAGTATGGCTACACCTTC.

There are a few counts of this clonotype. The chain has TRBV6-5 and TRBJ2-1, with 7 bases matching TRBD2. Germline CDR1 MNHEY, CDR2 SVGAGI. V trimming: 0 bases; J trimming: 4 bases; junction bases outside the gene matches: 3. This CDR3 has 15 amino acids. CDR3 region: CASSYSASGYNEQFF. In DNA, the CDR3 is TGTGCCAGCAGTTACTCGGCTAGCGGTTACAATGAGCAGTTCTTC.

This clonotype was counted only a few times. This chain joins TRBV4-2 and TRBJ2-2; 7 bases agree with TRBD1. Germline loops: CDR1 LGHNA, CDR2 YNFKEQ. CDR3 size: 16 residues. Trimming cost V 4 bases and J 2 bases; bases outside gene matches: 7. CDR3 loop: CASSRQGDTNTGELFF. CDR3 in DNA: TGTGCCAGCAGCCGTCAGGGGGACACTAACACCGGGGAGCTGTTTTTT.

The J gene is TRBJ2-5, the V gene TRBV7-9, with 7 nucleotides matching TRBD2. With 8 bases clipped from V and 2 bases from J, the junction kept 5 bases outside the gene matches. From germline, CDR1 is SEHNR and CDR2 FQNEAQ (reference sequence). CDR3 length: 13 amino acids. CDR3 nucleotides: TGTGCCAGCTGGGGGGGGGGACAAGAGACCCAGTACTTC. Translated: CASWGGGQETQYF.

This clonotype was observed many times. The rearrangement links TRBV27 to TRBJ2-5, with D hard to call. Germline CDR1 and CDR2: MNHEY and SMNVEV (reference sequence). Trimming took 1 base from V and 3 from J, leaving 9 bases between them. The CDR3 sequence is 14 residues long. CDR3 region: CASSLLYGEETQYF. Here the CDR3 DNA reads TGTGCCAGCAGTTTATTGTATGGGGAAGAGACCCAGTACTTC.

The chain combines TRBV15 with TRBJ2-7, with unresolved D. Germline CDR1 and CDR2: LNHNV and YYDKDF (reference sequence). Deletions cut 0 bases from V and 4 bases from J, with 7 bases between. CDR3 length equals 13 residues. CDR3 DNA sequence: TGTGCCACCAGCAGAGATGTGGGATACGAGCAGTACTTC. Amino acid sequence: CATSRDVGYEQYF.

The chain recombines TRBV6-5 with TRBJ1-2, with unresolved D. The germline CDR1 and CDR2 sequences are MNHEY and SVGAGI. This CDR3 has 13 amino acids. The ends were cut back, 0 bases at V and 4 bases at J, with 6 bases in the middle. CDR3 region: CASSYSAGYGYTF. The CDR3 DNA follows: TGTGCCAGCAGTTACTCGGCAGGCTATGGCTACACCTTC.

The rearrangement uses TRBV29-1 and TRBJ1-2; unclear D gene. The germline V gene encodes CDR1 SQVTM and CDR2 ANQGSEA. V was pared by 2 bases and J by 4 bases, with 11 bases between. This CDR3 region has 13 residues. Here the CDR3 reads CSVEWSRSYGYTF. CDR3 nucleotide sequence: TGCAGCGTTGAATGGTCCAGAAGCTATGGCTACACCTTC.

The V gene is TRBV20-1, the J gene TRBJ1-6, with 10 positions matching TRBD1. CDR1 and CDR2 (germline): DFQATT, SNEGSKA (reference sequence). The CDR3 totals 16 residues. After removal of 2 bases from V and 5 bases from J, the junction contained 6 bases not matched to a gene. The CDR3 DNA sequence: TGCAGTGCTAGAATAACCGGGACAGGGGATAATTCACCCCTCCACTTT. As protein: CSARITGTGDNSPLHF.

This clonotype was observed a few times. This chain links TRBV5-1 with TRBJ2-7, with D unclear. Germline-derived CDR1 and CDR2 are SGHRS and YFSETQ. CDR3 length: 14 residues. V dropped 5 bases and J dropped 1 base, with 13 bases sitting between them. The CDR3 is CASRSDGWSYEQYF. In DNA form, the CDR3 reads TGCGCCAGCAGATCGGACGGATGGTCCTACGAGCAGTACTTC.

The chain combines TRBV27 with TRBJ2-1; maybe TRBD2 (6 bases). Germline-derived CDR1 and CDR2 are MNHEY and SMNVEV (reference sequence). The CDR3 loop spans 14 amino acids. V gave up 8 bases and J gave up 8 bases, with 19 bases separating them. CDR3 sequence: CASSLGTPRDEQFF. CDR3 bases: TGTGCCAGCTCCCTCGGGACTCCACGGGATGAGCAGTTCTTC.

V and J are TRBV25-1 and TRBJ2-2; perhaps TRBD2 as D (7 bases). Trimming cost V 6 bases and J 4 bases, with 12 bases left between them. Germline V gene data show CDR1 as MGHDK and CDR2 as SYGVNS. This CDR3 contains 14 residues. The CDR3 DNA reads TGTGCCAGCAGGGGGGGGCTTGGCACCGGGGAGCTGTTTTTT. Translating gives CASRGGLGTGELFF.

The chain links TRBV29-1 to TRBJ2-5; maybe TRBD2 (5 bases). CDR1 is SQVTM, CDR2 ANQGSEA, per germline. V lost 4 bases to trimming and J lost 5 bases, with 11 bases between them. The CDR3 is made up of 12 amino acids. Written as DNA, the CDR3 is TGCAGCGTTGCAGAGTCGGGGGAGACCCAGTACTTC. This sequence encodes CSVAESGETQYF.

This sequence joins TRBV7-2 and TRBJ2-7; 12 nucleotides agree with TRBD2. Per the germline V gene, CDR1 is SGHTA and CDR2 is FQGNSA. The V and J ends lost 7 bases and 2 bases, in that order; junction bases with no gene match: 3. The CDR3 has 14 amino acids. CDR3 in DNA: TGTGCCAGCAAGACTAGCGGGAGAACCTACGAGCAGTACTTC. It yields the protein CASKTSGRTYEQYF.

The chain employs TRBV6-1 and TRBJ2-5; a possible D gene is TRBD1 (5 bases). Germline CDR1 reads MNHNS; CDR2 reads SASEGT. The V gene lost 4 bases and the J gene lost 2 bases, with 8 bases spanning the gap. The CDR3 has 13 residues. The CDR3 reads CASSVWTQETQYF. DNA for the CDR3: TGTGCCAGCAGTGTATGGACACAAGAGACCCAGTACTTC.

This chain connects TRBV5-1 to TRBJ2-7, with 7 bases that match TRBD2. J lost 8 bases, V lost 0 bases, and 5 bases had no gene match. Per germline, CDR1 SGHRS and CDR2 YFSETQ. The CDR3 runs to 13 residues. This chain's CDR3 is CASSLELATKQYF. The DNA of the CDR3 is TGCGCCAGCAGCTTGGAACTAGCGACTAAGCAGTACTTC.

J is TRBJ2-7 and V is TRBV12-3 or TRBV12-4; the D call may be TRBD1 or TRBD2 (6 bases each). This CDR3 has 12 amino acids. The V and J ends lost 7 bases and 6 bases respectively, with 13 bases between them. CDR3 residues: CASTSGAGEQYF. CDR3 sequence (DNA): TGTGCCAGCACCTCGGGGGCGGGCGAGCAGTACTTC.